A single sample gave rise to the 13 T cell receptor beta chains below, sequenced in a study of monozygotic twins with inflammatory bowel disease. TCRdb re-called the 5' RACE reads and catalogs CDR3 proteins one per entry, DNA excluded. The sample features approximately 330,000 distinct CDR3 sequences, with roughly 2% in its top ten. Sequenced: blood. The receptors were gathered from a human donor with ulcerative colitis or Crohn's disease, or a healthy co-twin of an affected twin (not recorded which).

This chain uses TRBV5-6 with TRBJ1-1; TCRdb names TRBD1, which stays unverified in the absence of DNA. Germline V lookup: CDR1 SGHDT, CDR2 YYEEEE. The CDR3 covers 17 residues. The chain's CDR3 is CASSSSRDRGLNTEAFF.

The chain is built from TRBV5-6 and TRBJ2-1; no DNA is available, so the TRBD1 call from TCRdb remains unchecked. The germline gives CDR1 SGHDT, CDR2 YYEEEE. The CDR3 has 15 residues. The CDR3 sequence is CASSFSGIGGNEQFF.

The chain recombines TRBV28 with TRBJ2-1; TCRdb indicates TRBD1, and absent DNA this call remains unverified. Germline V CDR1 and CDR2: MDHEN, SYDVKM. The CDR3 loop spans 15 amino acids. CDR3 loop: CASREQGASYNEQFF.

The chain has TRBV7-2 and TRBJ2-2; TCRdb lists TRBD2, though no DNA is available to test this call. CDR3 size: 15 residues. Germline values: CDR1 SGHTA, CDR2 FQGNSA. This CDR3 is CASSLWSGRAGELFF.

The genes are TRBV9 and TRBJ2-3; TCRdb outputs TRBD1, but without DNA this stays unchecked. The CDR3 length is 15 residues. Germline CDR1 and CDR2: SGDLS and YYNGEE. CDR3 in amino acids: CASSVGGARAVKQYF.

This sequence joins TRBV4-1 and TRBJ1-6; checking the TCRdb D call of TRBD1 is not possible without DNA. From germline, CDR1 is MGHRA and CDR2 YSYEKL. This CDR3 has 19 residues. CDR3 sequence: CASSQISGTGNSKNSPLHF.

The V and J genes are TRBV7-2 and TRBJ2-7; TCRdb picks TRBD1, but there is no DNA to check that call. The V gene's germline CDR1 is SGHTA and CDR2 FQGNSA. The CDR3 length is 16 residues. CDR3: CASSLFSRTVGDEQYF.

V and J are TRBV6-1 and TRBJ2-1; there is no DNA to check the TCRdb D call of TRBD1. The CDR3 has 16 residues. Germline assignment: CDR1 MNHNS and CDR2 SASEGT. The CDR3 sequence: CASTPRWDSPYNEQFF.

V usage is TRBV29-1 and J usage is TRBJ1-2; TCRdb picks TRBD1, but there is no DNA to check that call. CDR1 is SQVTM, CDR2 ANQGSEA, per germline. The CDR3 loop spans 11 amino acids. The CDR3 loop is CSAMTGLGYTF.

The chain joins TRBV7-2 to TRBJ2-1; the D call of TRBD1 rests on TCRdb alone, since no DNA is present to check it. The germline gives CDR1 SGHTA, CDR2 FQGNSA. CDR3 length: 15 amino acids. CDR3 loop: CASSPYSPSHNEQFF.

The CDR3 here is CASSRQGKQFF. The J gene is TRBJ2-1, the V gene TRBV27; as DNA is missing, the TRBD1 call by TCRdb cannot be tested. Germline-derived CDR1 and CDR2 are MNHEY and SMNVEV (reference sequence). The CDR3 totals 11 residues.

The rearrangement joins TRBV4-1 to TRBJ2-7; lacking DNA, the TRBD1 call made by TCRdb goes unchecked. Germline CDR1 MGHRA, CDR2 YSYEKL. There are 14 residues in the CDR3. CDR3: CASSPGQGNSEQYF.

V is TRBV28 and J is TRBJ2-3. The CDR3 runs 13 residues. Germline CDR1 is MDHEN and CDR2 is SYDVKM. CDR3: CASSLGFHNTQYF. Combining the CDR3 with reference TRBV28 and TRBJ2-3 gives the whole variable domain DVKVTQSSRYLVKRTGEKVFLECVQDMDHENMFWYRQDPGLGLRLIYFSYDVKMKEKGDIPEGYSVSREKKERFSLILESASTNQTSMYLCASSLGFHNTQYFGPGTRLTVL.